Each of the 3 T cell receptor beta chains below was sequenced from the same sample in a study of CD8+ T cells in alopecia areata. Extracted RNA was reverse transcribed, and the resulting cDNA served as sequencing template. Measured with immunoSEQ multiplex PCR; TCRdb has only the in-frame clones, and not every one. The sample yields more than 90,000 clones, around two fifths seen once. Sequenced input: CD4+ T cells sorted from blood. These receptors all come from a human donor with alopecia areata.

This sequence joins TRBV28 and TRBJ2-3; 10 nucleotides match TRBD2. Germline V gene lookup returns CDR1 MDHEN and CDR2 SYDVKM. V was pared by 5 bases and J by 4 bases, with 9 bases of the junction left unmatched. The CDR3 is made up of 16 amino acids. CDR3 sequence reads: CASSPTLAGGADTQYF. As DNA, the CDR3 is TGTGCCAGCAGTCCAACCTTAGCGGGAGGAGCAGATACGCAGTATTTT.

The chain links TRBV7-3 to TRBJ2-7, with 13 bases matching TRBD2. This CDR3 spans 14 amino acids. In germline, CDR1 is SGHTA, CDR2 FQGTGA. Unmatched junction bases numbered 2, after V lost 4 bases and J lost 5 bases. This CDR3 is CASSSGLAGDEQYF. The CDR3 nucleotides are TGTGCCAGCAGCTCCGGACTAGCGGGGGACGAGCAGTACTTC.

For this clone: This sample includes further DNA sequences coding for the same CDR3. The chain recombines TRBV7-3 with TRBJ2-1, with TRBD2 identical over 11 bases. CDR1 SGHTA and CDR2 FQGTGA come from the germline V gene. The CDR3 loop spans 15 amino acids. V dropped 4 bases and J dropped 3; count of bases not matched to a gene: 2. This CDR3 reads CASSSGTSGYNEQFF. The DNA for the CDR3 is TGTGCCAGCAGCTCCGGGACTAGCGGCTACAATGAGCAGTTCTTC.